Following are 8 T cell receptor beta chains from one sample sequenced in a study of shared clonotypes between healthy human individuals. The table came from immunoSEQ multiplex PCR; TCRdb's copy has only in-frame clones and leaves some out. The sample carries hundreds of thousands of clones, roughly 95% recorded once. Sequenced input: naive CD4+ T cells sorted from blood. Subset here: CD45RA+ positively selected. All receptors come from a woman aged 25-40 years in good health.

This clone has only one observation. The chain employs TRBV5-1 and TRBJ1-2; D is uncertain. CDR3 size: 15 residues. Trimming cost V 0 bases and J 3 bases, with 12 bases left between them. Germline lookup yields CDR1 SGHRS and CDR2 YFSETQ. In DNA form, the CDR3 reads TGCGCCAGCAGCTTGGCTGCCAGCATGGACTATGGCTACACCTTC. Protein: CASSLAASMDYGYTF.

The V and J genes are TRBV5-5 and TRBJ2-7; TRBD2 might be the D (5 bases). CDR1 SGHKS and CDR2 YYEKEE come from the germline V gene (reference sequence). This CDR3 region has 16 residues. The V end was cut by 0 bases, the J end by 2 bases, with 15 bases between. CDR3 bases: TGTGCCAGCAGCTTGGAAGCGGCCATACCTCCCTACGAGCAGTACTTC. This sequence encodes CASSLEAAIPPYEQYF.

The DNA of the CDR3 is TGCAGCGTCACGGACCGCCCCCCCTACAATGAGCAGTTCTTC. Translation gives CSVTDRPPYNEQFF. The rearrangement uses TRBV29-1 and TRBJ2-1; D uncertain. Trimming took off 6 bases at V and 2 bases at J, with 14 bases between the two ends. The germline gives CDR1 SQVTM, CDR2 ANQGSEA. The CDR3 sequence is 14 residues long.

This rearrangement joins TRBV18 to TRBJ2-3, with 8 bases matching TRBD1. The V gene's germline CDR1 is KGHSH and CDR2 LQKENI. The J segment lost 4 bases and the V segment lost 6 bases, leaving 12 bases of the junction unmatched. The CDR3 consists of 16 residues. CDR3 nucleotides: TGTGCCAGCTCGCCTTCGCTCGGACAGGGAGCAGATACGCAGTATTTT. Translated, it gives CASSPSLGQGADTQYF.

The rearrangement uses TRBV5-1 and TRBJ2-7, with D tentatively TRBD1 or TRBD2 (5 bases each). This CDR3 region has 14 residues. CDR1 SGHRS and CDR2 YFSETQ come from the germline V gene. Trimming removed 5 bases from V and 3 bases from J, with 15 bases in between. CDR3 nucleotides: TGCGCCAGCAGGCCTCCGGGACGGATCTACGAGCAGTACTTC. Its translation is CASRPPGRIYEQYF.

V gene TRBV5-1 combines with J gene TRBJ2-7; D is ambiguous. The CDR3 has 15 amino acids. V lost 0 bases to trimming and J lost 0 bases, with 10 bases between them. Germline-derived CDR1 and CDR2 are SGHRS and YFSETQ. DNA for the CDR3: TGCGCCAGCAGCTTGGGAGGCGGAAACTCCTACGAGCAGTACTTC. This gives the protein CASSLGGGNSYEQYF.

In this sample, this clone turned up once. The V gene is TRBV6-5, the J gene TRBJ2-3; D is ambiguous. V gave up 7 bases and J gave up 2 bases, with 13 bases separating them. This CDR3 region has 14 residues. CDR1 and CDR2 (germline): MNHEY, SVGAGI. This chain's CDR3 is CASTSTLSTDTQYF. CDR3 bases: TGTGCCAGCACTTCCACCCTTTCCACAGATACGCAGTATTTT.

V is TRBV6-7 and J is TRBJ1-5; tentatively, D is TRBD1 (5 bases). TRBV6-7 is flagged as an ORF with uncertain function. This CDR3 contains 16 residues. V was clipped by 4 bases and J by 2 bases, with 15 bases between them. CDR3 region: CASSWGGVRGNQPQHF. The CDR3 nucleotides are TGTGCCAGCAGTTGGGGAGGGGTACGTGGCAATCAGCCCCAGCATTTT.